This is a list of T cell receptor beta chains from one sample in a study of blood T cell repertoires in COVID-19. Here immunoSEQ multiplex PCR was the method, and the copy in TCRdb shows in-frame clones only, minus some. The sample shows about 240,000 clones, roughly 86% of them seen only once. The sample taken for sequencing was peripheral blood. Every receptor here comes from a woman in her 70s with active or convalescent COVID-19. The conserved cysteine and the conserved F or W are not part of the CDR3 here.

v_call cdr3_aa
TRBV3-1/TRBV3-2 ASSLLGQGKRRGELF
TRBV7-2 ASSIGTGYSPLH
TRBV7-2 ASSSGQGHQPQH
TRBV2 ASTRGRATNEKLF
TRBV9 ASSPDTGNTIY
TRBV25-1 ASSVDRVSYEQY
TRBV24-1 ATSDPGWSGYT
TRBV19 ASSQVGRWQNIQY
TRBV21-1 ASSFQGSGGAIDTQY
TRBV10-1 ASTHGRVGEKLF
TRBV11-2 ASSPPGRQGPF
TRBV5-4 ASSPEFNEQF
TRBV6-5 ASSYSLNFLSYEQY
TRBV15 ATSRDGMGGKNEKLF
TRBV29-1 SVPDSLRYTQY
TRBV5-1 ASSLPSSGGAHNEQF
TRBV4-3 ASSQDGGIYEQY
TRBV19 ASSPSGGSTDTQY
TRBV27 ASSLLPTLPTGVNTEAF
TRBV6-4 ASRRGNTGELF
TRBV10-2 ASRRTSGFRDEQF
TRBV5-8 ASSLVVFVKEADTQY